The clone carrying this TCR beta chain was found many times. The antigen is not known. This CDR3 comprises 14 residues. Looked up from germline, CDR1 is ENHRY and CDR2 is SYGVKD. V lost 4 bases and J 3 bases, leaving 12 bases between the germline ends. Next came a second PCR, run for about 6 to 11 cycles, which used a sample-barcoded 5' primer along with a J-beta primer mix. TCRdb processed the 5' RACE reads anew with MiXCR; each CDR3 protein has one entry. The sample has more than 800,000 distinct CDR3 sequences, about 30% seen once. The record originates from a study of blood T cells in healthy people across ages. Study conclusions and caveats: CMV infection status of these donors was not known. Diversity of TCR beta correlated strongly with naive T cell percentage.

This receptor was identified in an elderly woman in good health. The specimen sequenced was blood. The rearrangement uses TRBV10-3 and TRBJ2-5, with D perhaps matching TRBD1 (6 bases). The CDR3: CAISVWDNKETQYF. The CDR3 bases are TGTGCCATCAGTGTTTGGGACAACAAAGAGACCCAGTACTTC.